This TCR beta chain was sequenced in a study of cytomegalovirus exposure and HLA in healthy donors. Study results and limitations: TCR beta chains numbering some 160 were designated cytomegalovirus-associated.

CDR3 length equals 13 residues. Looked up from germline, CDR1 is KGHSH and CDR2 is LQKENI. Trimming left V 6 bases short and J 7 bases short, with 13 bases between. The assay was immunoSEQ multiplex PCR, and TCRdb's table has in-frame clones only and misses some. This sample yields around 120,000 clones, of which 80% to 90% are seen a single time; roughly 2% belongs to the top ten. Turning to this clone: No antigen is known for it.

Specimen: PBMCs. The clonotype originates from a woman younger than 35 in good health and CMV-seronegative. V usage is TRBV18 and J usage is TRBJ1-5; D is unclear. CDR3 in amino acids: CASSDTLRQPQHF. CDR3 nucleotide sequence: TGTGCCAGCTCTGATACCCTGAGGCAGCCCCAGCATTTT.